A single sample gave rise to the 27 T cell receptor beta chains below, sequenced in a study of response to subunit inactivated influenza vaccine. Each CDR3 protein is one row after TCRdb ran MiXCR on the RT-PCR reads. The sample carries 540,000 or so distinct CDR3 sequences, 10% to 15% recorded once. Sequenced here: PBMCs from blood, sampled 45 days after vaccination. Receptors were obtained from a man in his forties or fifties who received an inactivated influenza vaccine.

This clonotype was seen a handful of times. V gene TRBV27 combines with J gene TRBJ2-1; TRBD2 matches 11 bases. The CDR3 sequence is 15 residues long. The junction had 6 bases not matched to a gene; V was cut back by 5 bases and J by 6 bases. Germline CDR1 is MNHEY and CDR2 is SMNVEV (reference sequence). CDR3: CASSRPSGGTNEQFF. In DNA form, the CDR3 reads TGTGCCAGCAGTCGACCTAGCGGGGGGACCAATGAGCAGTTCTTC.

The chain is built from TRBV21-1 and TRBJ2-7; the D call of TRBD1 is as the table states it, not checked on the DNA. TRBV21-1 is an annotated pseudogene. The length of the CDR3 is 16 residues. The CDR3 DNA sequence: TGTGCCAGCAGCGAAGGGACAGGGGCCTTTTTCGACGAGCAGTACTTC. It encodes CASSEGTGAFFDEQYF.

This clonotype occurred a few times. The chain recombines TRBV14 with TRBJ2-3; D tentatively reads TRBD1 or TRBD2 (5 bases each). Germline V CDR1 and CDR2: SGHDN, FVKESK. The CDR3 runs to 15 residues. Trimming pared 4 bases from V and 7 bases from J, leaving 18 bases between. CDR3 sequence: CASSPGRGRENTQYF. The CDR3 region has the DNA TGTGCCAGCAGCCCTGGTAGGGGCCGGGAAAATACGCAGTATTTT.

This clonotype was seen repeatedly, ten times or more. This chain links TRBV2 with TRBJ2-7, with D tentatively TRBD1 or TRBD2 (6 bases each). Germline CDR1 SNHLY, CDR2 FYNNEI. The CDR3 length is 13 residues. V shed 7 bases and J shed 2 bases, with 12 bases lying between them. The CDR3 DNA is TGTGCCAGCAACCCGGGGGCGACCTACGAGCAGTACTTC. It translates to CASNPGATYEQYF.

This chain connects TRBV5-5 to TRBJ1-1; D gene unclear. The CDR3 consists of 13 residues. Trimming removed 0 bases from V and 8 bases from J, with 11 bases in between. The V gene's germline CDR1 is SGHKS and CDR2 YYEKEE (reference sequence). The CDR3 region has the DNA TGTGCCAGCAGCTTGGAGGCTCGGCGGGAAGCTTTCTTT. Residues: CASSLEARREAFF.

J is TRBJ2-7 and V is TRBV24-1; the match to TRBD1 covers 9 bases. Germline V gene sequence: CDR1 KGHDR, CDR2 SFDVKD. The V gene end was trimmed by 7 bases and the J gene end by 2 bases; junction bases not matched to a gene: 8. The CDR3 runs 15 residues. The CDR3, as DNA: TGTGCCACCAGAGGGACAGGGATCGGGACCTACGAGCAGTACTTC. Translating gives CATRGTGIGTYEQYF.

The chain is built from TRBV6-5 and TRBJ2-6, with D perhaps TRBD1 (5 bases). Trimming removed 1 base from V and 0 bases from J, with 10 bases in between. The CDR3 consists of 17 residues. The V gene's germline CDR1 is MNHEY and CDR2 SVGAGI. The CDR3 nucleotides are TGTGCCAGCAGTTACTTGGGGCAGACCTCTGGGGCCAACGTCCTGACTTTC. Amino acids: CASSYLGQTSGANVLTF.

This clonotype was counted ten times or more. The chain joins TRBV12-3 or TRBV12-4 to TRBJ1-4; no firm D call. The CDR3 has 14 amino acids. The V end was cut by 2 bases, the J end by 5 bases, with 9 bases between. The CDR3 DNA reads TGTGCCAGCAGTTTACGACGAGTCAATGAAAAACTGTTTTTT. It translates to CASSLRRVNEKLFF.

This clonotype is medium-sized (0.01 to 0.1%) within its sample. This chain connects TRBV9 to TRBJ2-7; possibly TRBD1 or TRBD2 for D (5 bases each). Per the germline V gene, CDR1 is SGDLS and CDR2 is YYNGEE. The CDR3 sequence is 14 residues long. The V gene lost 2 bases and the J gene lost 5 bases, with 14 bases spanning the gap. The CDR3 DNA follows: TGTGCCAGCAGCGTGGGGGTAGTTATGCACGAGCAGTACTTC. Its protein is CASSVGVVMHEQYF. The variable domain in full, with the rest retrieved from reference TRBV9 and TRBJ2-7, is DSGVTQTPKHLITATGQRVTLRCSPRSGDLSVYWYQQSLDQGLQFLIQYYNGEERAKGNILERFSAQQFPDLHSELNLSSLELGDSALYFCASSVGVVMHEQYFGPGTRLTVT.

This clonotype was counted only a few times. The chain is built from TRBV20-1 and TRBJ2-7, with a weak D call TRBD1 (6 bases). CDR3 size: 13 residues. The V gene's germline CDR1 is DFQATT and CDR2 SNEGSKA (reference sequence). V was clipped by 6 bases and J by 3 bases, with 15 bases between them. The DNA for the CDR3 is TGCAGTGCCCCTTCACAGGGAAGCTACGAGCAGTACTTC. Its protein product is CSAPSQGSYEQYF.

The chain joins TRBV7-9 to TRBJ2-1, with 8 positions matching TRBD2. This CDR3 region has 16 residues. Germline V lookup: CDR1 SEHNR, CDR2 FQNEAQ (reference sequence). The J segment lost 4 bases and the V segment lost 0 bases, leaving 5 bases of the junction unmatched. CDR3 in amino acids: CASSLAAAGAYNEQFF. The CDR3 DNA reads TGTGCCAGCAGCTTAGCGGCAGCGGGGGCTTACAATGAGCAGTTCTTC.

The CDR3, as DNA: TGTGCCAGCAGCCCCCTCCCCCGCGGGAGGGTCTACGAGCAGTACTTC. Residues: CASSPLPRGRVYEQYF. V and J are TRBV11-2 and TRBJ2-7, with 9 bases aligning to TRBD2. V was clipped by 5 bases and J by 3 bases; unmatched bases: 11. Germline V gives CDR1 SGHAT, CDR2 FQNNGV. The CDR3 runs 16 residues. The entire variable domain, with the rest obtained from reference TRBV11-2 and TRBJ2-7, is as follows: EAGVAQSPRYKIIEKRQSVAFWCNPISGHATLYWYQQILGQGPKLLIQFQNNGVVDDSQLPKDRFSAERLKGVDSTLKIQPAKLEDSAVYLCASSPLPRGRVYEQYFGPGTRLTVT.

This clonotype has ten or more counts. The gene calls are TRBV7-3 and TRBJ2-1; 7 nucleotides agree with TRBD2. Trimming at V came to 3 bases and at J to 9 bases, leaving 11 bases not matched to a gene. Germline V CDR1 and CDR2: SGHTA, FQGTGA. The CDR3 sequence is 15 residues long. CDR3 DNA sequence: TGTGCCAGCAGCTTCACCGGGACTACGGTATCTGAGCAGTTCTTC. This encodes CASSFTGTTVSEQFF.

Worth noting for this clonotype: This is likely a read error, given that the CDR3 carries no conserved phenylalanine or tryptophan at its end. V gene TRBV28 combines with J gene TRBJ2-7; no clear D gene. V lost 5 bases, J lost 2 bases, and 4 bases lay in between. This CDR3 contains 11 residues. The germline V gene has CDR1 MDHEN and CDR2 SYDVKM. This CDR3 reads CASSLTYEQYL. CDR3 DNA sequence: TGTGCCAGCAGTCTTACCTACGAGCAGTACCTC.

This clonotype was recorded at least ten times. The chain is built from TRBV5-1 and TRBJ1-1, with D unresolved. There are 13 residues in the CDR3. With 7 bases removed from V and 1 base from J, the gap between germline ends came to 11 bases. Per germline, CDR1 SGHRS and CDR2 YFSETQ. CDR3 sequence reads: CASRVTPNTEAFF. CDR3 in DNA: TGCGCCAGCCGCGTTACTCCGAACACTGAAGCTTTCTTT.

DNA for the CDR3: TGTGCCAGCAGTTTGATAGAAGATCAGCCCCAGCATTTT. Translation gives CASSLIEDQPQHF. The chain employs TRBV12-3 or TRBV12-4 and TRBJ1-5, with D unclear. With 3 bases removed from V and 5 bases from J, the gap between germline ends came to 8 bases. The CDR3 sequence is 13 residues long.

The V gene is TRBV11-2, the J gene TRBJ2-3, with TRBD2 identical over 11 bases. CDR3 size: 16 residues. The V gene's germline CDR1 is SGHAT and CDR2 FQNNGV. V shed 5 bases, J shed 0 bases, and the junction held 4 bases outside the gene matches. DNA for the CDR3: TGTGCCAGCAGCAGACGGACTAGCGGGAGCACAGATACGCAGTATTTT. The encoded protein is CASSRRTSGSTDTQYF.

This clonotype was picked up a small number of times. The chain is built from TRBV12-3 or TRBV12-4 and TRBJ2-7; no definite D call. The ends were cut back, 7 bases at V and 6 bases at J, with 10 bases in the middle. CDR3 length: 11 amino acids. The DNA of the CDR3 is TGTGCCAGCACCCAGACGGGCGAGCAGTACTTC. Its translation is CASTQTGEQYF.

This clonotype was observed a handful of times. The CDR3 reads CASSRDVTEAFF. CDR3 nucleotide sequence: TGTGCCAGCAGCAGGGATGTCACTGAAGCTTTCTTT. The chain couples TRBV12-3 or TRBV12-4 to TRBJ1-1, with D perhaps matching TRBD1 (5 bases). This CDR3 has 12 residues. Deletions cut 6 bases from V and 4 bases from J, with 9 bases between.

This clonotype was counted a few times. V and J are TRBV7-2 and TRBJ2-7; maybe TRBD1 (5 bases). The CDR3 totals 15 residues. V dropped 3 bases and J dropped 6 bases, with 18 bases sitting between them. The germline CDR1 and CDR2 sequences are SGHTA and FQGNSA. The CDR3 protein is CASSFGPQGGSEQYF. The CDR3 DNA reads as TGTGCCAGCAGCTTTGGGCCCCAGGGTGGGTCCGAGCAGTACTTC.

This clonotype was counted a few times. The J gene is TRBJ2-7, the V gene TRBV3-1; TRBD2 is a possible D gene (6 bases). This CDR3 contains 14 residues. Looked up from germline, CDR1 is LGHDT and CDR2 is YNNKEL (reference sequence). Trimming removed 8 bases from V and 4 bases from J, with 18 bases in between. The chain's CDR3 is CASGAGPSPYEQYF. The CDR3 DNA reads TGTGCCAGCGGGGCGGGACCTAGTCCGTACGAGCAGTACTTC.

The chain carries TRBV30 and TRBJ1-2; no clear D gene. The germline V and J ends were trimmed by 1 base and 0 bases, with 9 bases remaining between them. The germline V gene has CDR1 GTSNPN and CDR2 SVGIG (reference sequence). The CDR3 is made up of 14 amino acids. CDR3 nucleotide sequence: TGTGCCTGGAGTGACGGAGGATCTAACTATGGCTACACCTTC. Amino acid sequence: CAWSDGGSNYGYTF.

The table lists this clonotype with a few counts. This chain connects TRBV28 to TRBJ2-7; no clear D gene. With 3 bases removed from V and 0 bases from J, the gap between germline ends came to 12 bases. The CDR3 spans 15 residues. Germline loops: CDR1 MDHEN, CDR2 SYDVKM. In DNA, the CDR3 is TGTGCCAGCAGTTTCTACGGGTCCGTCTCCTACGAGCAGTACTTC. Translation gives CASSFYGSVSYEQYF.

Many counts were recorded for this clonotype. The chain carries TRBV10-3 and TRBJ2-7; D remains unclear. The length of the CDR3 is 14 residues. With 2 bases removed from V and 1 base from J, the gap between germline ends came to 9 bases. The V gene's germline CDR1 is ENHRY and CDR2 SYGVKD. The CDR3 spells CAISERSRSYEQYF. In nucleotides, the CDR3 is TGTGCCATCAGTGAGCGAAGCAGATCCTACGAGCAGTACTTC.

This clonotype was found a few times. The chain links TRBV29-1 to TRBJ2-1; D gene uncertain. The germline CDR1 and CDR2 sequences are SQVTM and ANQGSEA. The V gene lost 2 bases and the J gene lost 2 bases, with 7 bases spanning the gap. This CDR3 has 13 amino acids. CDR3 nucleotide sequence: TGCAGCGTTGAATTCCCTACCTACAATGAGCAGTTCTTC. Translation gives CSVEFPTYNEQFF.

The chain joins TRBV3-1 to TRBJ1-6; D call uncertain. This CDR3 contains 16 residues. Trimming removed 1 base at V and 13 bases at J, with 20 bases between. CDR1 LGHDT and CDR2 YNNKEL come from the germline V gene (reference sequence). Here the CDR3 DNA reads TGTGCCAGCAGCCAAGCCTGGTACCGCCAAGGCACCCCCCTCCACTTT. It specifies CASSQAWYRQGTPLHF.

Remarks on this clonotype: A much larger clone is a single base away; this may be a read error. V and J are TRBV24-1 and TRBJ2-3; no clear D. CDR1 KGHDR and CDR2 SFDVKD come from the germline V gene. The CDR3 extends over 17 amino acids. With 2 bases removed from V and 3 bases from J, the gap between germline ends came to 17 bases. DNA of the CDR3: TGTGCCACCAGTGATTCGCAAATGGGGTTCGGGACAGATACGCAGTATTTT. Its protein is CATSDSQMGFGTDTQYF.